This T cell receptor (beta chain) was recorded in a study of blood T cell repertoires in COVID-19. Study summary: Donors in the United States, Italy and Spain gave samples during acute or convalescent COVID-19.

Per the germline V gene, CDR1 is SGHNT and CDR2 is YENEEA. Trimming took 1 base from V and 4 from J, leaving 10 bases between them. The CDR3 extends over 14 amino acids. TCRdb's table, derived via immunoSEQ multiplex PCR, lists solely in-frame clones and lacks some. The sample shows 220,000 or so clones, about 88% of them seen only once. The sequenced sample consisted of peripheral blood. The clonotype comes from a man in his fifties who had recovered from COVID-19. The chain carries TRBV11-3 and TRBJ1-1, with a possible D match to TRBD1 (5 bases). The CDR3 bases are TGTGCCAGCAGCTTAGCGGGGGGAGGCACTGAAGCTTTCTTT. This translates into CASSLAGGGTEAFF.